This passage covers 10 T cell receptor beta chains from one sample sequenced in a study of T cell repertoires in cytomegalovirus infection. Their antigen targets remain unknown. TCRdb recomputed calls from the reads with MiXCR, one row per CDR3 protein. Here the sample spans 640,000 or so distinct CDR3 sequences, roughly 33% being singletons. This specimen consisted of cultured PBMCs, obtained from culture after CMV antigen stimulation. The receptor set was obtained from a human donor in good health (CMV status not recorded). Some clones in this sample may be carry-over from other donors' samples.

This clonotype was detected only a few times. The chain employs TRBV24-1 and TRBJ2-3; D is ambiguous. This CDR3 is 14 amino acids long. Germline V lookup: CDR1 KGHDR, CDR2 SFDVKD. Deletions cut 6 bases from V and 2 bases from J, with 11 bases between. The CDR3 DNA sequence: TGTGCCACCAGTACACCCTCCGACACAGATACGCAGTATTTT. Translation: CATSTPSDTDTQYF.

At least ten counts were recorded for this clonotype. The CDR3 sequence: CASSLVGNYRVPGFGASGYTF. The CDR3 DNA reads TGTGCCAGCAGCTTAGTCGGGAATTACAGGGTACCAGGTTTCGGCGCAAGTGGCTACACCTTC. The chain has TRBV7-8 and TRBJ1-2; D is perhaps TRBD1 (6 bases). Germline V gene lookup returns CDR1 SGHVS and CDR2 FQNEAQ. The V and J ends lost 1 base and 7 bases respectively, with 34 bases between them. The CDR3 runs 21 residues.

In this sample, this clonotype turned up a few times. The chain links TRBV12-3 or TRBV12-4 to TRBJ2-2, with 7 bases matching TRBD1. The CDR3 length is 16 residues. With V trimmed by 10 bases and J by 6 bases, 17 bases remained unmatched. CDR3 nucleotides: TGTGCCACCTCACGAGCAGGACAGGTTGGGGCCGGGGAGCTGTTTTTT. Its translation is CATSRAGQVGAGELFF.

The rearrangement links TRBV27 to TRBJ1-6; D not certain. Trimming took off 5 bases at V and 7 bases at J, with 18 bases between the two ends. Germline CDR1 MNHEY, CDR2 SMNVEV (reference sequence). The CDR3 spans 16 residues. The CDR3 DNA sequence: TGTGCCAGCAGTCGAAAGGGCGCAGCCCAGAATTCACCCCTCCACTTT. Translating it yields CASSRKGAAQNSPLHF.

This clonotype was picked up a small number of times. The chain employs TRBV6-1 and TRBJ2-1; 8 bases align to TRBD2. The CDR3 extends over 13 amino acids. Trimming cost V 8 bases and J 9 bases; bases outside gene matches: 9. CDR1 is MNHNS, CDR2 SASEGT, per germline. CDR3 sequence: CASVEREISEQFF. The CDR3 region has the DNA TGTGCCAGCGTGGAGCGGGAGATTTCTGAGCAGTTCTTC.

This clonotype was counted ten times or more. The chain uses TRBV7-2 and TRBJ2-1; possibly TRBD2 for D (5 bases). Trimming removed 5 bases from V and 8 bases from J, with 13 bases in between. The V gene's germline CDR1 is SGHTA and CDR2 FQGNSA. CDR3 length: 13 residues. CDR3 loop: CASSRGGDDEQFF. The CDR3 nucleotides are TGTGCCAGCAGCCGGGGTGGAGACGATGAGCAGTTCTTC.

The CDR3 DNA sequence: TGTGCCAGCAGCCCTCGCCAGGACCTATATGGCTACACCTTC. It is translated as CASSPRQDLYGYTF. The rearrangement links TRBV7-8 to TRBJ1-2, with D unresolved. The CDR3 extends over 14 amino acids. In germline, CDR1 is SGHVS, CDR2 FQNEAQ. Trimming took 5 bases from V and 5 from J, leaving 15 bases between them.

The chain links TRBV9 to TRBJ2-3; 8 bases agree with TRBD2. CDR1 is SGDLS and CDR2 is YYNGEE in the germline V gene. This CDR3 has 16 amino acids. The trim removed 6 bases at V and 1 base at J, leaving 10 bases unmatched. CDR3 sequence (DNA): TGTGCCAGCACCCCCCGGCCAGCGGGGGGCACAGATACGCAGTATTTT. Protein: CASTPRPAGGTDTQYF.

This clonotype has just a few counts. The chain is built from TRBV7-6 and TRBJ2-5, with a possible D match to TRBD1 (8 bases). With 11 bases removed from V and 5 bases from J, the gap between germline ends came to 24 bases. This CDR3 has 15 residues. Germline V gene data show CDR1 as SGHVS and CDR2 as FNYEAQ. DNA of the CDR3: TGTGCCGTCACGCCAGGGATACAGGGGGGGGAGACCCAGTACTTC. This encodes CAVTPGIQGGETQYF.

V gene TRBV5-4 combines with J gene TRBJ1-1; TRBD1 matches at 7 bases. Per germline, CDR1 SGHNT and CDR2 YYREEE (reference sequence). V gave up 4 bases and J gave up 0 bases; unmatched junction bases: 9. CDR3 length: 16 residues. The CDR3 spells CASSPRGGLMNTEAFF. The CDR3 DNA reads TGTGCCAGCAGCCCCCGAGGGGGCCTGATGAACACTGAAGCTTTCTTT.